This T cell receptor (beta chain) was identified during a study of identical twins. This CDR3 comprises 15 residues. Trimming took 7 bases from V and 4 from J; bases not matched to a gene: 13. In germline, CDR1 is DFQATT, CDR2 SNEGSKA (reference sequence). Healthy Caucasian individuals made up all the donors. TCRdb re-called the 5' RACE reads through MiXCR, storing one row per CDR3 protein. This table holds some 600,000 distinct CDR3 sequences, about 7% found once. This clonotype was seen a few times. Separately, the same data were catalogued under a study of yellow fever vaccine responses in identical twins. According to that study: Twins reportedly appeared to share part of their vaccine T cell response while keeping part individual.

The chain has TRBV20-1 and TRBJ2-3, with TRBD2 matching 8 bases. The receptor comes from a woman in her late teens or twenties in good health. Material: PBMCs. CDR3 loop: CSVDLGGGRPDTQYF. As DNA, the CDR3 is TGCAGTGTGGATCTCGGGGGCGGGAGGCCAGATACGCAGTATTTT.